This TCR beta chain stems from a study of beta chain features in type 1 diabetes (dated by TCRdb to 2017 to 2018). Regarding the complete study: Mean age, gender distribution, total cell number and subset yield did not differ between patients and healthy donors. Across all samples, almost 110 million sorted cells were examined, and cell number per subset correlated strongly with RNA yield. The study compared TCRB repertoires of sorted circulating CD4+ T cell subsets between recently diagnosed type 1 diabetes patients and matched healthy donors. Naive and central memory subsets were obtained from all 30 or so donors, but regulatory and stem cell-like memory subsets were isolated from only 8 patients and 8 healthy donors.

From cysteine to phenylalanine, the CDR3 is 13 amino acids long. Left in the record is the CDR3 DNA by itself, 39 bases read in frame from the first base. V is pared back by 7 bases and J by 5 bases, with 14 bases lying between the germline termini. Per the germline V gene, SNHLY is the CDR1 and FYNNEI is the CDR2. As for this clone: Its antigen target is currently unknown. Per-base quality was not reported, and no clone a single base away is much larger than it.

The paper as a whole reports these results and caveats: Because cDNA was sequenced instead of genomic DNA, activated cells with high expression could be over-represented, although the groups did not differ in activation or CD3 levels. Because the HLA sub-analyses included only small numbers of individuals, any influence of HLA type on TCRB rearrangement was left unresolved. In all four CD4+ subsets, TCRB CDR3 length was moderately but significantly shorter in type 1 diabetes patients. PCR might favor shorter templates, but patient and control samples were amplified and corrected together, so any skew would affect both groups equally. Naive, central memory and regulatory TCRB repertoires appeared to be more similar among patients than among healthy donors. At VDJ recombination sites, patients with type 1 diabetes made fewer insertions and deleted more nucleotides, a pattern implying thymic rearrangement abnormalities.

Each donor gave one peripheral blood draw, averaging approximately 0.12 L, which was collected into heparinised tubes. Using a panel that included CD45RO, CCR7, CD25, CD127, CD95 and CD27, naive, central memory, regulatory and stem cell-like memory CD4+ T cells were sorted on a BD FACSAria II. Every sorted population had a purity above 98%. PBMCs were isolated right away by Lymphoprep density gradient centrifugation and were stained directly, without culture. So that batch effects would be minimized, each experiment stained and sorted samples in pairs, pairing one healthy donor with one patient. The entire isolated RNA was reverse transcribed using the High Capacity cDNA Reverse Transcription Kit, and thus expressed TCRB transcripts were sequenced. Naive, central memory and regulatory T cell samples underwent deep immunoSEQ sequencing, averaging roughly 3.4 million total reads per sample. Sorted cells were lysed in RLT buffer and RNA was extracted with DNase-treated RNeasy Micro or Mini kits, depending on cell number. To prevent cross-contamination, each cell subset was processed individually, whereas patient and healthy donor samples were processed jointly. TCRB sequences were amplified from cDNA with the immunoSEQ multiplex PCR, producing 87-bp fragments spanning the CDR3 region. The amplicons were sequenced using the Illumina HiSeq platform. The authors' pipeline ran thus. PCR bias was corrected computationally using synthetic template baselines, and reads within Hamming distance 2 were collapsed, with unmergeable singletons discarded. By aligning reads against IMGT, V, D and J genes, CDR3 length, and insertions or deletions at six rearrangement sites were assigned. Within each subset, clonotype counts were normalized to the number of sorted cells before true diversity and Gini coefficients were calculated with the tcR R package. The overlap coefficient, calculated on TCRB nucleotide sequences, was used to measure repertoire sharing. Drawn from immuneACCESS, this table holds only the in-frame rearrangements with V and J called that TCRdb kept. Clones are partly lost; checked studies trace under half to an unresolved V gene and leave the rest unexplained. D and trimming were read from the DNA, whereas the V and J calls and clone size are those reported in that table. The sample table lists about 220,000 clones, roughly a tenth of them with a count of one. The leading ten clones occupy approximately 1.5% of the sample.

Recombination linked TRBV2 to TRBJ1-1, with a tentative D gene TRBD1 over 5 matching bases. This clonotype originated in a man aged 18-30 years in good health. Sequenced material: central memory CD4+ T cells from blood. The base sequence is TGTGCCAGCACCTTCCTGGGGGAAACTGAAGCTTTCTTT. The resulting protein is CASTFLGETEAFF.